This T cell receptor (beta chain) emerged from a study of tumor-infiltrating lymphocytes in primary liver carcinoma. Findings and caveats of the study: Paired tumor-adjacent and tumor-blood samples overlapped less than tumor region pairs did. Relative to blood, tumors carried a significantly larger fraction of the repertoire in their top 250 clones (p = 0.039).

To note about this clonotype: The target antigen is unknown.

The input was 450 to 550 ng total RNA; TCR beta cDNA was made from it with a constant-region primer. A slightly modified ARM-PCR protocol with three nested multiplex PCR rounds produced these TCR beta libraries. Primers for the first two PCR rounds were TRBV1-TRBV30 forward primers and a C-beta reverse primer (about 9 cycles per round). TCRdb re-analysed the multiplex PCR reads in MiXCR, keeping a single row per CDR3 protein. The data contain 90,000 to 150,000 distinct CDR3 sequences, around 60% of them singletons. Unsorted bulk tissue of about 18-32 mg yielded co-extracted RNA and DNA. Donors were untreated and chronically infected with HBV. Each tumor specimen held more than 75% viable tumor cells. CDR3 size: 16 residues. Germline CDR1 reads SGHAT; CDR2 reads FQDESV (reference sequence). V was cut by 5 bases and J by 1 base, with 18 bases left in between.

This TCR came from a woman aged 60-75 years with primary liver carcinoma and hepatitis B virus infection. Sequenced input: liver tumor tissue from sampling region 1. The sample's subset: tumor region T1, superior pole. V is TRBV11-1 and J is TRBJ2-7; D may be TRBD2 (5 bases). For the CDR3, the DNA is TGTGCCAGCAGCCCAGCGGAAGCGAGAGGATCCTACGAGCAGTACTTC. Translation: CASSPAEARGSYEQYF.